This T cell receptor (beta chain) derives from a study of shared clonotypes between healthy human individuals. Overall study results and limits: Blood was the only sampled material, and tissue repertoires likely differ.

Approximately 95 million PBMCs went into genomic DNA for unsorted samples. A single count supports this clone. No antigen is known for it. The CDR3 extends over 17 amino acids. V was cut by 2 bases and J by 0 bases, with 14 bases left in between. CDR1 and CDR2 from the germline V gene are MGHRA and YSYEKL. Unsorted PBMC contributed approximately 300 ng DNA, tens of thousands of T cell genomes, to each replicate PCR. Ten immunoSEQ deep assay plates were used to sequence the DNA of unsorted PBMCs. The method was immunoSEQ multiplex PCR; TCRdb's version includes in-frame clones alone and lacks a portion of them. The sample comprises 450,000 to 600,000 clones, 75% to 85% of which are singletons, and under 15% rests with the top ten.

Sample: PBMCs. The chain uses TRBV4-1 and TRBJ1-5, with unresolved D. The sequence came from a woman in her thirties or forties in good health. Some clones in this sample may be carry-over from other donors' samples. CDR3 in amino acids: CASSQPTGPYSNQPQHF. The DNA of the CDR3 is TGCGCCAGCAGCCAACCAACCGGACCGTATAGCAATCAGCCCCAGCATTTT.